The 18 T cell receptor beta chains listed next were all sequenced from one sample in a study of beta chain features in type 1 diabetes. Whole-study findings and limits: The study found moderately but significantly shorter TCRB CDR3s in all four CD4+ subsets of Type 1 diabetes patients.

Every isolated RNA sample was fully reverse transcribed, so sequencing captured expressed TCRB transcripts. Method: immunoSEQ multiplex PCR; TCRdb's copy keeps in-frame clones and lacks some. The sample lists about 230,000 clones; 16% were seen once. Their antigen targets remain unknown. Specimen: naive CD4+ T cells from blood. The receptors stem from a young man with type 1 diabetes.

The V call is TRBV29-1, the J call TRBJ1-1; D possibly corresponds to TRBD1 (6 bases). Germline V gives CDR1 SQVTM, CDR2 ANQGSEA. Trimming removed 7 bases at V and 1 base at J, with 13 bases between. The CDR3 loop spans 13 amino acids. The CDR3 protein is CSAAQGTNTEAFF. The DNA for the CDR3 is TGCAGCGCCGCACAGGGAACGAACACTGAAGCTTTCTTT.

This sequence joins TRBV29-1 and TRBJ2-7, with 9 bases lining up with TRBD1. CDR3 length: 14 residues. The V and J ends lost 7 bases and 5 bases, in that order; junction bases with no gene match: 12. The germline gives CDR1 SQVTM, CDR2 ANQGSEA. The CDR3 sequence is CSGALGQGRDEQYF. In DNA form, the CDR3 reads TGCAGCGGGGCGTTAGGACAGGGGAGAGACGAGCAGTACTTC.

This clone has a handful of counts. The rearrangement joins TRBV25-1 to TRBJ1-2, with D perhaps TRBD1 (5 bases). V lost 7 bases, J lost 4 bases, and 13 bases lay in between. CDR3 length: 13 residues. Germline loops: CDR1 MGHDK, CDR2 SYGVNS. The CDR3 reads CASKGRESYGYTF. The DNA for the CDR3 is TGTGCCAGCAAGGGCAGGGAATCCTATGGCTACACCTTC.

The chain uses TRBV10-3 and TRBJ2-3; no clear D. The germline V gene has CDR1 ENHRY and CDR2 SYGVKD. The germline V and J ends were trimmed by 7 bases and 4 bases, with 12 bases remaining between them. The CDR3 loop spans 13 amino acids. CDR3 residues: CAIKARYPDTQYF. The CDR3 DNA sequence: TGTGCCATCAAAGCTCGTTACCCAGATACGCAGTATTTT.

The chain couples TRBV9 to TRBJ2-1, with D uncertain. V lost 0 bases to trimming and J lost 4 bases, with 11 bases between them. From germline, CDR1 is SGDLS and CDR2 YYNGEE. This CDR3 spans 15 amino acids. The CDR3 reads CASSVDETPYNEQFF. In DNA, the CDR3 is TGTGCCAGCAGCGTAGACGAGACTCCTTACAATGAGCAGTTCTTC.

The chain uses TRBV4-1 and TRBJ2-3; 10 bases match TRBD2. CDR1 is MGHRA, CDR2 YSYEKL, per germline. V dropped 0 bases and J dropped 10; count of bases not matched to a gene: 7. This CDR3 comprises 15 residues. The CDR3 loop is CASSQDTSGMVAQYF. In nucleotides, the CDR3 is TGCGCCAGCAGCCAAGATACTAGCGGGATGGTTGCGCAGTATTTT.

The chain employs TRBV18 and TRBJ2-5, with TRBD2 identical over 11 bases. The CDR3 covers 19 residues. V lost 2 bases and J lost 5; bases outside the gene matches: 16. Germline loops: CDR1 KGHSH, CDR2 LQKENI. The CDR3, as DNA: TGTGCCAGCTCACCAATTCCCCCGACTAGCGGGAATGTGGGGGAGACCCAGTACTTC. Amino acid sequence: CASSPIPPTSGNVGETQYF.

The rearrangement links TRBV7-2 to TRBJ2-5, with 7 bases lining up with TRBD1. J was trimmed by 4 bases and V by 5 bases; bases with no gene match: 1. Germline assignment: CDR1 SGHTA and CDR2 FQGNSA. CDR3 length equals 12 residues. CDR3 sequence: CASSHRGETQYF. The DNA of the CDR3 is TGTGCCAGCAGCCACAGGGGAGAGACCCAGTACTTC.

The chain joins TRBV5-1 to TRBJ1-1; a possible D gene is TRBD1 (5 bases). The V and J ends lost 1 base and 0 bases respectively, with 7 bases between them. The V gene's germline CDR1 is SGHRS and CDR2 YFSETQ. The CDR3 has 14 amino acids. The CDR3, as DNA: TGCGCCAGCAGCTTGCGGGGCCTGAACACTGAAGCTTTCTTT. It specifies CASSLRGLNTEAFF.

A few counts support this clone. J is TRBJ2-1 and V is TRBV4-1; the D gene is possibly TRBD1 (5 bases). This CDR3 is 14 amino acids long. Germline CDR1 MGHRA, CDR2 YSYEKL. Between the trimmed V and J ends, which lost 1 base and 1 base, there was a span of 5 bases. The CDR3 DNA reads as TGCGCCAGCAGCCAAGGACAGTCCTACAATGAGCAGTTCTTC. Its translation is CASSQGQSYNEQFF.

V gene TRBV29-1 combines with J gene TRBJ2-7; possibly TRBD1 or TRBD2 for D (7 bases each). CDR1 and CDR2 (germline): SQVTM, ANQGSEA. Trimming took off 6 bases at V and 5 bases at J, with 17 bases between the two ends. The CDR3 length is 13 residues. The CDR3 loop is CSVLGQRGHEQYF. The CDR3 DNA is TGCAGCGTCCTGGGACAGCGGGGCCACGAGCAGTACTTC.

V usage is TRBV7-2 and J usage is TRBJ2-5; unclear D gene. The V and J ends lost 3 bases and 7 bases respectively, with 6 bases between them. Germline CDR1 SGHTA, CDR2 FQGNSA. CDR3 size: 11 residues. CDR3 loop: CASSLWGTQYF. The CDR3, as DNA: TGTGCCAGCAGCTTGTGGGGGACCCAGTACTTC. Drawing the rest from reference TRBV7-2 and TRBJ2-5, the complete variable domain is GAGVSQSPSNKVTEKGKDVELRCDPISGHTALYWYRQSLGQGLEFLIYFQGNSAPDKSGLPSDRFSAERTGGSVSTLTIQRTQQEDSAVYLCASSLWGTQYFGPGTRLLVL.

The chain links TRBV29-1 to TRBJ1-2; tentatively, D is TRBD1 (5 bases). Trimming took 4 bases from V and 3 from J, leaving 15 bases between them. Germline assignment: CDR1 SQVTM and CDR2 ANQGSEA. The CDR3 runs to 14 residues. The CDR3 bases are TGCAGCGTTGTGCGAGCTACAGGCTACTATGGCTACACCTTC. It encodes CSVVRATGYYGYTF.

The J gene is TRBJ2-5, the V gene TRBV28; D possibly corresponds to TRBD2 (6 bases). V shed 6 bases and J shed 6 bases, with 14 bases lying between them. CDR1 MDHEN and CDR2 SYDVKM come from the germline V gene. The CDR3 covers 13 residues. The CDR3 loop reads CASSLTSLKTQYF. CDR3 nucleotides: TGTGCCAGCAGCCTGACTAGTTTGAAGACCCAGTACTTC.

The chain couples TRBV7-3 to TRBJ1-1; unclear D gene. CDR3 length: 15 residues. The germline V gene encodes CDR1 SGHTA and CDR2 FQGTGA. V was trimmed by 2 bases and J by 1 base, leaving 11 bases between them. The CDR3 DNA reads TGTGCCAGCAGCTTATCTGGGGTATCGAACACTGAAGCTTTCTTT. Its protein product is CASSLSGVSNTEAFF.

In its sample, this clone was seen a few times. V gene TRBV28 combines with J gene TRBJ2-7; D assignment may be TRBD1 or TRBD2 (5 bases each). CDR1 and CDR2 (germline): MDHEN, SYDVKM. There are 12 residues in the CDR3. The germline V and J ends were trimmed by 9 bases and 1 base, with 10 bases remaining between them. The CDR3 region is CASQGDSYEQYF. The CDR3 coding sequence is TGTGCCAGTCAGGGAGATTCCTACGAGCAGTACTTC.

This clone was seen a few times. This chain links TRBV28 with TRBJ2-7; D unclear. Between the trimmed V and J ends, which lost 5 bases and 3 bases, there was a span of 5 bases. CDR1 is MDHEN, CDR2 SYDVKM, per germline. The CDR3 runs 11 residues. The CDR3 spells CASSRYYEQYF. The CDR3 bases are TGTGCCAGCAGTCGCTACTACGAGCAGTACTTC.

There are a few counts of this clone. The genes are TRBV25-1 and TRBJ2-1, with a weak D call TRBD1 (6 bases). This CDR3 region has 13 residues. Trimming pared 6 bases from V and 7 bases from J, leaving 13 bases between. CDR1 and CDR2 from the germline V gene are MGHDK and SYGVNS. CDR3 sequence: CASRNIRGNEQFF. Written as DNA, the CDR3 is TGTGCCAGCAGAAACATCAGGGGAAATGAGCAGTTCTTC.